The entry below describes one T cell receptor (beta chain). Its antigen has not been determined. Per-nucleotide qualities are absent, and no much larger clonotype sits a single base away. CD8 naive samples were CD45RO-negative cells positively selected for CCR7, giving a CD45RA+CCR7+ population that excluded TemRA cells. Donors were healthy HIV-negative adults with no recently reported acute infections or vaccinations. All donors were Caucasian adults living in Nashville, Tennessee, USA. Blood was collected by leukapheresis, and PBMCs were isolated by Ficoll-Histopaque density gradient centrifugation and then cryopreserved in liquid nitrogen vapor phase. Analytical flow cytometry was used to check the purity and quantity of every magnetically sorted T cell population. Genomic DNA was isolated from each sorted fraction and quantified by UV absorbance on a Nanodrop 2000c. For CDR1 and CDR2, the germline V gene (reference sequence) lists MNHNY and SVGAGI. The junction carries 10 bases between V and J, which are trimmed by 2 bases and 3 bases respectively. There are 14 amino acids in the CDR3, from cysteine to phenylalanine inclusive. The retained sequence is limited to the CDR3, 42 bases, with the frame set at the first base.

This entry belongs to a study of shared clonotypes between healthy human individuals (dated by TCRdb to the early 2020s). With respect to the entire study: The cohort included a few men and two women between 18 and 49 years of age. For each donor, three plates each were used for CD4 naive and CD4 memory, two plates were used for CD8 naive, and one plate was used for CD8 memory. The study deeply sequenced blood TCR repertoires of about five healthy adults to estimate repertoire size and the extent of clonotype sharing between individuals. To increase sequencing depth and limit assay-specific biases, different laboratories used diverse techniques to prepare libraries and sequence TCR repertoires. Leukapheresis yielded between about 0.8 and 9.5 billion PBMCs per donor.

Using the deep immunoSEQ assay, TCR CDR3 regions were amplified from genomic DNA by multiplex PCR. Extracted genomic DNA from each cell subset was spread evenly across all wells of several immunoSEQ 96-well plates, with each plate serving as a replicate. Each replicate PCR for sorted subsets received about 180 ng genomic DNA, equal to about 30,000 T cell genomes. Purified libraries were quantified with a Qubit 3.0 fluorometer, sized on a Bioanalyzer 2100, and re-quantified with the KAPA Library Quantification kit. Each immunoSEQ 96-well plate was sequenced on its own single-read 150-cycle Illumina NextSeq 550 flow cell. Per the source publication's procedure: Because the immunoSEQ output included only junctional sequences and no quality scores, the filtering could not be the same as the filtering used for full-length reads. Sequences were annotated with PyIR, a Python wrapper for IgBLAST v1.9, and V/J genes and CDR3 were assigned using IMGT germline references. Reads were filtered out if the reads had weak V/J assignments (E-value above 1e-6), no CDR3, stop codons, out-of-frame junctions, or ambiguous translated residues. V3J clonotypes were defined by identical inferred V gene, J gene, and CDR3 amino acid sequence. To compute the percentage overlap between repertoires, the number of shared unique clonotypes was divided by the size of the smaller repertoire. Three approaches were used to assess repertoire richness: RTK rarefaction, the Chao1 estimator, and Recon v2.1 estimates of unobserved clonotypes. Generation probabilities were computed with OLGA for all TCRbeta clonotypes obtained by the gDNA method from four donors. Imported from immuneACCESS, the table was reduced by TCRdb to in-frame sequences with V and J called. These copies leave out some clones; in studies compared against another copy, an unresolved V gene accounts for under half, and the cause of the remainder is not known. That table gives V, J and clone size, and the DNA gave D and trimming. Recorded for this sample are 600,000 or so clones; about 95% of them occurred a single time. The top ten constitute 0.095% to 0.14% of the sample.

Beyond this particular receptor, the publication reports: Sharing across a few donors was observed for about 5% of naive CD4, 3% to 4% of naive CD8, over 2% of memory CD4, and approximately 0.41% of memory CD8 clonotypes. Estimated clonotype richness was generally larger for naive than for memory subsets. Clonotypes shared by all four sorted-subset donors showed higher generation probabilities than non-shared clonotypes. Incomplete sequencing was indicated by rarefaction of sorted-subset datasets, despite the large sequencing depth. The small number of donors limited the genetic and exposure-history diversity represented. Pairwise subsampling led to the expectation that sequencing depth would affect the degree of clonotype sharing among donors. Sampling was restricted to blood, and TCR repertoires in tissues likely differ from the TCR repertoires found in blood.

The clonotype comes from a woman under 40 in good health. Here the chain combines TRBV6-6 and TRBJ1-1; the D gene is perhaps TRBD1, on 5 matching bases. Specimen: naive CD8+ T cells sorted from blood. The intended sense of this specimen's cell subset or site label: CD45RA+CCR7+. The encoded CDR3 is CASSYGTGDTEAFF. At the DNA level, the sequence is TGTGCCAGCAGTTACGGGACGGGGGACACTGAAGCTTTCTTT.